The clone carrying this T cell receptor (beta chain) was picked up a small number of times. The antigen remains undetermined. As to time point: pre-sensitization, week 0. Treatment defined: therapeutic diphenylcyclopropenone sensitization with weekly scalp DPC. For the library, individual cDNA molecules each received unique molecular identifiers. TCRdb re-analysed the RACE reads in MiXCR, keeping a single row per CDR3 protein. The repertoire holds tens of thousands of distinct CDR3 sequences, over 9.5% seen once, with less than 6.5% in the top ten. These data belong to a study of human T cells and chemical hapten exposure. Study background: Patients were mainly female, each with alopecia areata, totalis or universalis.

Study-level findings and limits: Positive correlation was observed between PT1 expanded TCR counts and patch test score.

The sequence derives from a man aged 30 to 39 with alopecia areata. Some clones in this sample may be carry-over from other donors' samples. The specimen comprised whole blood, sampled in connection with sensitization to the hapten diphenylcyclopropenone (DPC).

CDR3 amino acids: CASSRGDHSGNTIYF. The CDR3 DNA follows: TGTGCCAGCAGTCGAGGGGACCACTCTGGAAACACCATATATTTT. V is TRBV9 and J is TRBJ1-3; a weak D match, TRBD1 (5 bases). Between the trimmed V and J ends, which lost 5 bases and 0 bases, there was a span of 12 bases. The CDR3 is made up of 15 amino acids. Germline V gene sequence: CDR1 SGDLS, CDR2 YYNGEE.